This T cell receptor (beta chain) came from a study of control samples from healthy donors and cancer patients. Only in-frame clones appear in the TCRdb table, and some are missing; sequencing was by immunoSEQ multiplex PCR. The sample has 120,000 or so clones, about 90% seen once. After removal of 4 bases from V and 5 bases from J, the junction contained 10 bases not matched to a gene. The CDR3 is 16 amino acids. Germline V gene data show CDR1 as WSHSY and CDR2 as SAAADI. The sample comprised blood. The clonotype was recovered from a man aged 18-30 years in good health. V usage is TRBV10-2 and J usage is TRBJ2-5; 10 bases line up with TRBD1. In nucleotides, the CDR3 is TGCGCCAGCAGTGTGACGAGACAGGGGGCGCGGGAGACCCAGTACTTC. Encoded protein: CASSVTRQGARETQYF.